The 32 T cell receptor beta chains in this list originate from one sample, sequenced in a study of cytomegalovirus exposure and HLA in healthy donors (dated by TCRdb to the late 2010s). Library generation was performed with the immunoSEQ multiplex PCR assay. A mixture of 60 forward primers for TCR Vbeta segments and 13 reverse primers for TCR Jbeta segments was used in the multiplex PCR. TCRdb took this table from immuneACCESS and kept in-frame rearrangements with V and J called. Such tables lack part of the clones; where checked against another copy, unresolved V genes explain under half of the gap, and the rest is unexplained. In this sample the table shows about 150,000 clones, roughly 79% of which occur a single time. The top ten clonotypes cover less than 2% of the sample. The source material was PBMCs. These receptors all come from a woman aged 25 to 39 in good health and CMV-seronegative.

The rearrangement links TRBV19 to TRBJ1-2; no firm D call. V was clipped by 5 bases and J by 2 bases, with 12 bases between them. The CDR3 is made up of 14 amino acids. Per germline, CDR1 LNHDA and CDR2 SQIVND (reference sequence). In nucleotides, the CDR3 is TGTGCCAGTAGTCCCATCCACGGGAACTATGGCTACACCTTC. This codes for CASSPIHGNYGYTF.

The chain links TRBV4-3 to TRBJ2-6; 7 positions agree with TRBD2. The CDR3 is 15 amino acids. With V trimmed by 7 bases and J by 1 base, 4 bases remained unmatched. The germline V gene has CDR1 LGHNA and CDR2 YSLEER. CDR3: CASTGGGSGANVLTF. As DNA, the CDR3 is TGCGCCAGCACTGGCGGGGGTTCTGGGGCCAACGTCCTGACTTTC.

The rearrangement joins TRBV6-4 to TRBJ1-2; TRBD1 aligns across 10 bases. Trimming at V came to 6 bases and at J to 3 bases, leaving 4 bases not matched to a gene. The germline V gene has CDR1 MRHNA and CDR2 SNTAGT. This CDR3 has 14 residues. The CDR3: CASRRTGGDYGYTF. Written as DNA, the CDR3 is TGTGCCAGCAGGCGGACAGGGGGTGACTATGGCTACACCTTC.

CDR3 sequence: CASSLQPPRLAGEETQYF. In DNA, the CDR3 is TGTGCCAGCAGCTTACAACCCCCCCGACTAGCGGGGGAAGAGACCCAGTACTTC. The V call is TRBV7-2, the J call TRBJ2-5; 12 bases fit TRBD2. The CDR3 covers 18 residues. The germline V gene has CDR1 SGHTA and CDR2 FQGNSA. V gave up 2 bases and J gave up 3 bases; unmatched junction bases: 10.

The chain uses TRBV10-3 and TRBJ2-3; D is ambiguous. Germline CDR1 is ENHRY and CDR2 is SYGVKD. The CDR3 spans 13 residues. The germline V and J ends were trimmed by 2 bases and 2 bases, with 5 bases remaining between them. CDR3 bases: TGTGCCATCAGTGAGCAGGTCACAGATACGCAGTATTTT. Translation gives CAISEQVTDTQYF.

The table lists this clone with a count of one. The chain joins TRBV2 to TRBJ2-1; maybe TRBD2 (6 bases). This CDR3 has 15 amino acids. Trimming removed 5 bases from V and 1 base from J, with 12 bases in between. Looked up from germline, CDR1 is SNHLY and CDR2 is FYNNEI. For the CDR3, the DNA is TGTGCCAGCAGTCCGGGACTGAATTCCTACAATGAGCAGTTCTTC. Its protein product is CASSPGLNSYNEQFF. The variable domain in full, completed from reference TRBV2 and TRBJ2-1, reads EPEVTQTPSHQVTQMGQEVILRCVPISNHLYFYWYRQILGQKVEFLVSFYNNEISEKSEIFDDQFSVERPDGSNFTLKIRSTKLEDSAMYFCASSPGLNSYNEQFFGPGTRLTVL.

The chain links TRBV21-1 to TRBJ2-5; the table calls TRBD2, which could not be checked here. TRBV21-1 is a documented pseudogene. The CDR3 runs to 16 residues. CDR3 coding DNA: TGTGCCAGCAGCAAAGAGGAGCCCAGAGTGCAAGAGACCCAGTACTTC. Encoded protein: CASSKEEPRVQETQYF.

This clone was seen only a few times. The chain carries TRBV4-2 and TRBJ1-6; TRBD1 is a possible D gene (5 bases). V was clipped by 1 base and J by 7 bases, with 8 bases between them. CDR1 is LGHNA and CDR2 is YNFKEQ in the germline V gene. CDR3 length: 14 amino acids. CDR3 in amino acids: CASSQGRGNSPLHF. The CDR3, as DNA: TGTGCCAGCAGCCAAGGTAGGGGCAATTCACCCCTCCACTTT.

This sequence joins TRBV29-1 and TRBJ2-1; possibly TRBD1 for D (7 bases). Looked up from germline, CDR1 is SQVTM and CDR2 is ANQGSEA. The CDR3 length is 13 residues. Trimming removed 5 bases from V and 10 bases from J, with 18 bases in between. CDR3 in DNA: TGCAGCGTTCCCCCAGGGGGAGGATTCGAGCAGTTCTTC. It encodes CSVPPGGGFEQFF.

V gene TRBV12-2 combines with J gene TRBJ2-5; the D call TRBD2 from the table was never checked on the DNA. TRBV12-2 is assigned pseudogene status. The CDR3 length is 17 residues. The CDR3 DNA reads as TGTGCAAGTCGCTTAGAAACCCAAGCGGGGGACCAAGAGACCCAGTACTTC. Residues: CASRLETQAGDQETQYF.

The chain recombines TRBV6-5 with TRBJ1-6; D is possibly TRBD1 (5 bases). Germline CDR1 is MNHEY and CDR2 is SVGAGI. Trimming left V 5 bases short and J 13 bases short, with 15 bases between. There are 13 residues in the CDR3. The CDR3, as DNA: TGTGCCAGCAGTCTGGGGCAGTTTAGGCCCCTCCACTTT. Translating it yields CASSLGQFRPLHF.

This clone appeared a single time. The chain carries TRBV5-1 and TRBJ2-5; 7 positions agree with TRBD1. This CDR3 contains 14 residues. The trim removed 4 bases at V and 1 base at J, leaving 4 bases unmatched. Germline V CDR1 and CDR2: SGHRS, YFSETQ. CDR3 amino acids: CASSVTGAQETQYF. CDR3 nucleotides: TGCGCCAGCAGCGTAACAGGGGCCCAAGAGACCCAGTACTTC.

This clone is a singleton in its sample. The V and J genes are TRBV4-1 and TRBJ1-5, with D maybe TRBD1 (5 bases). Trimming stripped 3 bases from V and 6 bases from J, with 21 bases between. Looked up from germline, CDR1 is MGHRA and CDR2 is YSYEKL. The CDR3 has 17 amino acids. The CDR3 nucleotides read TGCGCCAGCAGCCAGTTCCCGCCGGTGCAGGGAAGTCAGCCCCAGCATTTT. This encodes CASSQFPPVQGSQPQHF.

The V gene is TRBV6-5, the J gene TRBJ2-1, with D perhaps matching TRBD1 (7 bases). V lost 4 bases to trimming and J lost 7 bases, with 11 bases between them. CDR1 is MNHEY, CDR2 SVGAGI, per germline. The length of the CDR3 is 13 residues. The CDR3 spells CASSFQGGNEQFF. The CDR3 DNA follows: TGTGCCAGCAGTTTCCAGGGGGGAAATGAGCAGTTCTTC.

The rearrangement joins TRBV7-2 to TRBJ2-7; 12 bases agree with TRBD2. Germline assignment: CDR1 SGHTA and CDR2 FQGNSA. The V segment lost 3 bases and the J segment 2 bases; nucleotides outside the gene matches: 5. The CDR3 spans 16 residues. CDR3 protein: CASSFTSGGRTYEQYF. CDR3 DNA sequence: TGTGCCAGCAGCTTTACTAGCGGGGGGCGCACCTACGAGCAGTACTTC.

The V gene is TRBV7-6, the J gene TRBJ1-1, with a weak D call TRBD1 (6 bases). V was cut by 6 bases and J by 10 bases, with 18 bases left in between. CDR1 SGHVS and CDR2 FNYEAQ come from the germline V gene. CDR3 length: 13 amino acids. CDR3 in DNA: TGTGCCAGCAGGCGTAGGGGGGGCGAGGCAGCTTTCTTT. Its translation: CASRRRGGEAAFF.

This clone was detected only a few times. This sequence joins TRBV16 and TRBJ2-1; 11 bases agree with TRBD2. V dropped 0 bases and J dropped 5; count of bases not matched to a gene: 9. This CDR3 region has 18 residues. CDR1 is KGHSY and CDR2 is FQNENV in the germline V gene. CDR3 in DNA: TGTGCCAGCAGCCAATCGGTCTCTAGCGGGGGGCACGACAATGAGCAGTTCTTC. Translating gives CASSQSVSSGGHDNEQFF.

J is TRBJ1-5 and V is TRBV6-1, with unresolved D. Germline CDR1 MNHNS, CDR2 SASEGT. Trimming took 0 bases from V and 6 from J, leaving 15 bases between them. The CDR3 spans 16 residues. The CDR3 spells CASSEAVASRIQPQHF. The CDR3, as DNA: TGTGCCAGCAGTGAAGCAGTGGCCTCCAGGATTCAGCCCCAGCATTTT.

The CDR3 nucleotides are TGTGCAAGTCGCTCTTTCTTACTTTACGAGCAGTACTTC. Protein sequence: CASRSFLLYEQYF. The gene calls are TRBV12-2 and TRBJ2-7; the D call of TRBD2 is as the table states it, not checked on the DNA. TRBV12-2 counts as a pseudogene. This CDR3 is built from 13 residues.

The chain joins TRBV7-2 to TRBJ2-1; 8 bases match TRBD2. V was clipped by 6 bases and J by 0 bases; unmatched bases: 4. This CDR3 has 15 amino acids. Germline V gene data show CDR1 as SGHTA and CDR2 as FQGNSA. The CDR3 reads CASSPTSGSYNEQFF. CDR3 nucleotide sequence: TGTGCCAGCAGTCCCACTAGCGGCTCCTACAATGAGCAGTTCTTC.

V usage is TRBV7-3 and J usage is TRBJ1-2, with 7 bases fitting TRBD1. Germline V gene sequence: CDR1 SGHTA, CDR2 FQGTGA. V gave up 2 bases and J gave up 4 bases; unmatched junction bases: 7. The CDR3 length is 15 residues. The CDR3 DNA follows: TGTGCCAGCAGCTTAGAACGGGACAGCCCCTATGGCTACACCTTC. This gives the protein CASSLERDSPYGYTF.

The rearrangement links TRBV7-3 to TRBJ2-1; 13 bases agree with TRBD2. Germline CDR1 SGHTA, CDR2 FQGTGA. The junction had 3 bases not matched to a gene; V was cut back by 3 bases and J by 7 bases. This CDR3 is built from 15 residues. In DNA, the CDR3 is TGTGCCAGCAGCTTGACTAGCGGGGGGAGGAATGAGCAGTTCTTC. Amino acids: CASSLTSGGRNEQFF.

The chain employs TRBV18 and TRBJ2-2, with TRBD1 as a possible D gene (5 bases). Germline loops: CDR1 KGHSH, CDR2 LQKENI. CDR3 length: 15 residues. Trimming cost V 2 bases and J 10 bases, with 17 bases left between them. CDR3 nucleotide sequence: TGTGCCAGCTCACCAACGAACAGGCCAAGAGAGGAGCTGTTTTTT. This sequence encodes CASSPTNRPREELFF.

The chain links TRBV5-1 to TRBJ1-6, with TRBD1 matching over 7 bases. This CDR3 contains 17 residues. Germline loops: CDR1 SGHRS, CDR2 YFSETQ. Trimming took 4 bases from V and 6 from J; bases not matched to a gene: 13. CDR3 sequence reads: CASSLIPQGTANSPLHF. In DNA form, the CDR3 reads TGCGCCAGCAGCCTCATACCACAGGGGACGGCTAATTCACCCCTCCACTTT.

This clone was seen more than once but under ten times. The chain carries TRBV6-5 and TRBJ2-3; no clear D. Trimming removed 8 bases from V and 6 bases from J, with 9 bases in between. CDR3 length: 11 residues. Germline V gene lookup returns CDR1 MNHEY and CDR2 SVGAGI. The chain's CDR3 is CASSNGDTQYF. The CDR3 region has the DNA TGTGCCAGCTCAAACGGGGATACGCAGTATTTT.

This rearrangement joins TRBV11-3 to TRBJ2-3; 13 nucleotides line up with TRBD2. The CDR3 contains 17 residues. Germline V gene lookup returns CDR1 SGHNT and CDR2 YENEEA. V dropped 4 bases and J dropped 3; count of bases not matched to a gene: 7. This CDR3 is CASSSSRTSGGTDTQYF. CDR3 DNA: TGTGCCAGCAGCTCCAGTAGGACTAGCGGGGGTACAGATACGCAGTATTTT.

The chain carries TRBV5-6 and TRBJ1-1, with D maybe TRBD1 (5 bases). V dropped 0 bases and J dropped 5 bases, with 11 bases sitting between them. Germline V gene data show CDR1 as SGHDT and CDR2 as YYEEEE. The CDR3 runs to 14 residues. CDR3: CASSLVGVWTEAFF. For the CDR3, the DNA is TGTGCCAGCAGCTTGGTAGGGGTTTGGACTGAAGCTTTCTTT.

This chain joins TRBV7-3 and TRBJ2-7; D perhaps matches TRBD2 (6 bases). The V end was cut by 2 bases, the J end by 0 bases, with 11 bases between. Looked up from germline, CDR1 is SGHTA and CDR2 is FQGTGA. The CDR3 has 15 residues. The CDR3 nucleotides are TGTGCCAGCAGCTTAGGACTATCCTCCTCCTACGAGCAGTACTTC. This codes for CASSLGLSSSYEQYF.

This clone was observed a handful of times. The chain links TRBV16 to TRBJ1-2, with 9 bases that match TRBD1. V was pared by 0 bases and J by 7 bases, with 6 bases of the junction left unmatched. The CDR3 contains 15 residues. The V gene's germline CDR1 is KGHSY and CDR2 FQNENV. The CDR3 nucleotides read TGTGCCAGCAGCCAATCTGGGACAGGGCGAGGTGGCTACACCTTC. Translation gives CASSQSGTGRGGYTF. The variable domain in full, completed from reference TRBV16 and TRBJ1-2, reads GEEVAQTPKHLVRGEGQKAKLYCAPIKGHSYVFWYQQVLKNEFKFLISFQNENVFDETGMPKERFSAKCLPNSPCSLEIQATKLEDSAVYFCASSQSGTGRGGYTFGSGTRLTVV.

The chain carries TRBV6-1 and TRBJ1-5; the D gene is possibly TRBD1 (6 bases). Germline CDR1 MNHNS, CDR2 SASEGT. Trimming pared 6 bases from V and 0 bases from J, leaving 12 bases between. This CDR3 has 15 residues. The CDR3 DNA is TGTGCCAGCAGGCGACAGGTCTATAGCAATCAGCCCCAGCATTTT. Translation gives CASRRQVYSNQPQHF.

The gene calls are TRBV2 and TRBJ2-4, with 13 bases aligning to TRBD2. The CDR3 length is 15 residues. Germline-derived CDR1 and CDR2 are SNHLY and FYNNEI. V was pared by 4 bases and J by 4 bases, with 1 base of the junction left unmatched. The CDR3 sequence: CASSGTSGGKNIQYF. The CDR3 DNA sequence: TGTGCCAGCAGTGGGACTAGCGGGGGTAAAAACATTCAGTACTTC. The complete variable domain, with remaining parts taken from reference TRBV2 and TRBJ2-4, reads EPEVTQTPSHQVTQMGQEVILRCVPISNHLYFYWYRQILGQKVEFLVSFYNNEISEKSEIFDDQFSVERPDGSNFTLKIRSTKLEDSAMYFCASSGTSGGKNIQYFGAGTRLSVL.

The CDR3 nucleotides are TGTGCCAGCACCATCCGGCGGGTGAACACTGAAGCTTTCTTT. The encoded protein is CASTIRRVNTEAFF. The V and J genes are TRBV5-6 and TRBJ1-1; no clear D. The V gene lost 6 bases and the J gene lost 0 bases, with 12 bases spanning the gap. The CDR3 sequence is 14 residues long. CDR1 is SGHDT, CDR2 YYEEEE, per germline. The entire variable domain, with the rest obtained from reference TRBV5-6 and TRBJ1-1, is as follows: DAGVTQSPTHLIKTRGQQVTLRCSPKSGHDTVSWYQQALGQGPQFIFQYYEEEERQRGNFPDRFSGHQFPNYSSELNVNALLLGDSALYLCASTIRRVNTEAFFGQGTRLTVV.